The T cell receptor (beta chain) under discussion was sequenced for a study of blood T cell repertoires in COVID-19. Points on this clone: Within the sample, other DNA sequences also encode this same CDR3.

The CDR3 consists of 12 residues. The germline V and J ends were trimmed by 1 base and 5 bases, with 6 bases remaining between them. Germline CDR1 reads LGHDT; CDR2 reads YNNKEL (reference sequence). Participants spanned ages about 18 to 100 years and resided in 20 to 25 US areas. TCRdb's copy holds only in-frame clones and misses some; the assay was immunoSEQ multiplex PCR. This table has more than 300,000 clones, 80% to 90% appearing once. The sequence came from a man between 35 and 55 years old in a cohort exposed to, infected with or recovered from COVID-19 (not recorded which). The chain links TRBV3-1 (or the pseudogene TRBV3-2) to TRBJ2-7; perhaps TRBD2 as D (5 bases). What was sequenced was PBMCs or T cells enriched from blood (not recorded which). The DNA for the CDR3 is TGTGCCAGCAGCCAAGGAGGGAACGAGCAGTACTTC. Its protein is CASSQGGNEQYF.